The clone carrying this T cell receptor beta chain occurred a few times. TCR beta CDR3 sequences were amplified from RNA transcripts. Researchers ran a first-round RT-PCR on the TCR CDR3 using the HTBI primer set. TCRdb redid the calling of the multiplex PCR reads with MiXCR, one entry per CDR3 protein. Here the sample spans 450,000 to 650,000 distinct CDR3 sequences, roughly 15% being singletons. The sample is drawn from a study of T cells in Graves' hyperthyroidism and ophthalmopathy. The CDR3 spans 13 residues. The V gene end was trimmed by 10 bases and the J gene end by 4 bases; junction bases not matched to a gene: 8. The V gene's germline CDR1 is MNHEY and CDR2 SMNVEV (reference sequence). The study based diagnoses on clinical symptoms, serum thyroxine and TRAb, thyroid ultrasound and orbital computed tomography. Fresh 10 ml peripheral blood yielded PBMCs.

The sequencing input was blood. The sequence came from a woman in her late teens or twenties with Graves' ophthalmopathy. This rearrangement joins TRBV27 to TRBJ1-2; TRBD1 agrees at 8 bases. DNA of the CDR3: TGTGCCAACCAAGGACAGGGTGGCTATGGCTACACCTTC. It codes for CANQGQGGYGYTF.